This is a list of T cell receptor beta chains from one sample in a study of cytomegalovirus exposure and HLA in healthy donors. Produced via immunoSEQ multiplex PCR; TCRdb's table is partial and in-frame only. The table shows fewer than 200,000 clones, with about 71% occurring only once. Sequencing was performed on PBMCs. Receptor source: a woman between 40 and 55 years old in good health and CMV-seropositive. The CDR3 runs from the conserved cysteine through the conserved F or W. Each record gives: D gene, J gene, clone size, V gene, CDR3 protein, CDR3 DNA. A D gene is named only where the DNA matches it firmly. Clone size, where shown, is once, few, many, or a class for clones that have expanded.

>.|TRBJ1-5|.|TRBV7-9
CASSLGTVSNQPQHF
TGTGCCAGCAGCTTAGGGACAGTTAGCAATCAGCCCCAGCATTTT
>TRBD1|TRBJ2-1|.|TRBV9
CASSGDRAHNEQFF
TGTGCCAGCAGCGGGGACAGGGCCCACAATGAGCAGTTCTTC
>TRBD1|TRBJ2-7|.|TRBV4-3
CASSRLQGYEQYF
TGCGCCAGCAGCCGATTACAGGGGTACGAGCAGTACTTC
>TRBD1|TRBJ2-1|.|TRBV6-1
CASSVTTGVYEQFF
TGTGCCAGCAGTGTAACGACAGGGGTCTATGAGCAGTTCTTC
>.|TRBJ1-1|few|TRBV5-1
CASSLAEGVPEAFF
TGCGCCAGCAGCTTGGCCGAGGGGGTTCCTGAAGCTTTCTTT
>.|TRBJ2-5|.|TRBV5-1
CASSSPDTQETQYF
TGCGCCAGCAGCTCACCGGACACTCAAGAGACCCAGTACTTC
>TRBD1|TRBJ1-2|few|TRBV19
CASLTGGAGSGGYTF
TGTGCCAGCCTAACAGGGGGCGCAGGGTCTGGCGGCTACACCTTC
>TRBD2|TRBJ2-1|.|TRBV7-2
CASSLDFAGGYNEQFF
TGTGCCAGCAGCTTAGATTTCGCGGGGGGGTACAATGAGCAGTTCTTC
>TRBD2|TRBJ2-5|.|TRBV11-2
CASSLVSGGAGKTQYF
TGTGCCAGCAGCTTAGTTAGCGGGGGGGCCGGGAAGACCCAGTACTTC
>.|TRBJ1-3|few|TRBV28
CASSFRQDWGNTIYF
TGTGCCAGCAGTTTCCGTCAGGACTGGGGAAACACCATATATTTT
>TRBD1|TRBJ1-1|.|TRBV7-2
CASSPSGGNTEAFF
TGTGCCAGCAGCCCCTCAGGGGGGAACACTGAAGCTTTCTTT
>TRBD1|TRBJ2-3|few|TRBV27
CASSPLEAGGFADTQYF
TGTGCCAGCAGTCCCCTGGAGGCAGGGGGATTCGCAGATACGCAGTATTTT
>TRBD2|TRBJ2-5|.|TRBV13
CASSPTSGRSGETQYF
TGTGCCAGCAGCCCCACGAGCGGGAGAAGTGGAGAGACCCAGTACTTC
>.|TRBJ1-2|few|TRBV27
CASSSRGMTYGYTF
TGTGCCAGCAGTTCCCGAGGGATGACCTATGGCTACACCTTC